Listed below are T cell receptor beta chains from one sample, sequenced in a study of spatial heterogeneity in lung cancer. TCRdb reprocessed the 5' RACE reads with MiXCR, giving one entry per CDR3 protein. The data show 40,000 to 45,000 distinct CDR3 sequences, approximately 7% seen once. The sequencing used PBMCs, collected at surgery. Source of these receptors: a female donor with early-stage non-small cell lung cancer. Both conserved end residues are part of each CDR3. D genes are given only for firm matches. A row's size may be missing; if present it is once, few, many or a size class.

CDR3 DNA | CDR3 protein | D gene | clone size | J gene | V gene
TGCAGCTCTTTTCACGGTGGCGAGACCCAGTACTTC | CSSFHGGETQYF | NA | many | TRBJ2-5 | TRBV29-1
TGCGCCAGCAGGGGGACAGACCTCTATGGCTACACCTTC | CASRGTDLYGYTF | TRBD1 | few | TRBJ1-2 | TRBV5-1
TGTGCCAGCAGCGTTCGTTCAAATCCCCCTCAGCCCCAGCATTTT | CASSVRSNPPQPQHF | NA | few | TRBJ1-5 | TRBV6-1
TGTGCCAGTAGTGCACAGGGGACCTACGAGCAGTACTTC | CASSAQGTYEQYF | TRBD1 | many | TRBJ2-7 | TRBV19
TGTGCTAGTGGTTTCGGGGGACGCGAGCAGTTCTTC | CASGFGGREQFF | NA | many | TRBJ2-1 | TRBV12-5
TGTGCCAGCAGTAGGTCAGGAATCTATGGCTACACCTTC | CASSRSGIYGYTF | NA | NA | TRBJ1-2 | TRBV2
TGCAGCGCTCAGCACGTGAACACTGAAGCTTTCTTT | CSAQHVNTEAFF | NA | many | TRBJ1-1 | TRBV29-1
TGCAGCGCTGCCGACACGGGCTCTGGAAACACCATATATTTT | CSAADTGSGNTIYF | NA | NA | TRBJ1-3 | TRBV29-1
TGTGCCACCAGCAGGTGGGACAAAAGCAATCAGCCCCAGCATTTT | CATSRWDKSNQPQHF | NA | few | TRBJ1-5 | TRBV15
TGTGCCAGCAGCTTAGATCTAGGGGGCTGCACCTTC | CASSLDLGGCTF | TRBD1 | NA | TRBJ1-2 | TRBV7-2
TGTGCCAGCTGTCGATCGGCGTCAGATCAGCCCCAGCATTTT | CASCRSASDQPQHF | NA | many | TRBJ1-5 | TRBV6-2/TRBV6-3
TGCGCCAGCAGCCAAAGGGACAGGGCGGTCACTGAAGCTTTCTTT | CASSQRDRAVTEAFF | TRBD1 | many | TRBJ1-1 | TRBV4-3
TGTGCCAGCAGCCGCAGACACCCAGCATCCTACGAGCAGTACTTC | CASSRRHPASYEQYF | NA | many | TRBJ2-7 | TRBV5-6
TGTGCCAGCAGCCCCATGCGGAACACCGGGGAGCTGTTTTTT | CASSPMRNTGELFF | NA | many | TRBJ2-2 | TRBV11-2
TGTGCCAGCAGCTTGGGCCAGGGAGCTCCCTACGAGCAGTACTTC | CASSLGQGAPYEQYF | NA | NA | TRBJ2-7 | TRBV5-4
TGTGCCAGCTCTTGGACGGCCGATGATTCACCCCTCCACTTT | CASSWTADDSPLHF | NA | few | TRBJ1-6 | TRBV27
TGTGCCAGTAGTATACAGGCTAGCACAGATACGCAGTATTTT | CASSIQASTDTQYF | NA | many | TRBJ2-3 | TRBV19
TGTGCCAGCAGTTCCCTCCCGGGACAGAGGACCTACGAGCAGTACTTC | CASSSLPGQRTYEQYF | TRBD1 | NA | TRBJ2-7 | TRBV27
TGCGCCAGCACCCTACTGACCCAGACAGATAAGCAGTATTTT | CASTLLTQTDKQYF | NA | NA | TRBJ2-3 | TRBV5-1
TGTGCCAGCTCACCCGGCGGGGGAGGCGAGCAGTACTTC | CASSPGGGGEQYF | TRBD2 | NA | TRBJ2-7 | TRBV18
TGCGCCAGCAGCTTGGAGGCGAGGATAAAGAGGATGAACACTGAAGCTTTCTTT | CASSLEARIKRMNTEAFF | NA | NA | TRBJ1-1 | TRBV5-1
TGTGCCGCCCTCGGGCCTGTCCAAGAGACCCAGTACTTC | CAALGPVQETQYF | NA | many | TRBJ2-5 | TRBV15
TGCGCCAGCAGCGTTACAGGAGCGATCCAAGAGACCCAGTACTTC | CASSVTGAIQETQYF | NA | many | TRBJ2-5 | TRBV5-1
TGTGCCAGCAGTTTAGACGGCAGGGGGCTCACTGAAGCTTTCTTT | CASSLDGRGLTEAFF | TRBD1 | few | TRBJ1-1 | TRBV12-3/TRBV12-4
TGTGCCAGCAGTTCCCCGGGCAGGGGAATTTACAATGAGCAGTTCTTC | CASSSPGRGIYNEQFF | NA | many | TRBJ2-1 | TRBV12-3/TRBV12-4
TGCGCCAGCAGCCAAGCCCTAGGGGGGTTAGCCAAAAACATTCAGTACTTC | CASSQALGGLAKNIQYF | NA | many | TRBJ2-4 | TRBV4-1
TGTGCCAGCTCACCACCGTGGGGACAGGGTTACGAGCAGTACTTC | CASSPPWGQGYEQYF | TRBD1 | many | TRBJ2-7 | TRBV18
TGCAGTGCTAGAGATAACGGAGGCAGGGGTTTGTCTGGGGCCAACGTCCTGACTTTC | CSARDNGGRGLSGANVLTF | NA | many | TRBJ2-6 | TRBV20-1
TGCGCCAGCTGGGGAGGAGTCCAAGAGACCCAGTACTTC | CASWGGVQETQYF | NA | many | TRBJ2-5 | TRBV5-1
TGTGCCAGCAGCCCCGGGACGGGGTACGAGCAGTACTTC | CASSPGTGYEQYF | NA | few | TRBJ2-7 | TRBV3-1
TGTGCCAGCAGCCGGACGGCGGGCGTCCCCAAGTATTTT | CASSRTAGVPKYF | NA | many | TRBJ2-3 | TRBV3-1
TGCAGTGCTAGAGATCGGTCAGGGAACGAAAAACTGTTTTTT | CSARDRSGNEKLFF | NA | few | TRBJ1-4 | TRBV20-1
TGTGCCAGCAGCTTATTTACAGAAGCTTTCTTT | CASSLFTEAFF | NA | many | TRBJ1-1 | TRBV7-9
TGTGCCAGCAGCTTAGAGCCCTATGGCTACACCTTC | CASSLEPYGYTF | NA | few | TRBJ1-2 | TRBV7-9
TGCAGTGCTAGAGATCCCCCTGGAAACACCATATATTTT | CSARDPPGNTIYF | NA | many | TRBJ1-3 | TRBV20-1
TGTGCCAGCAGCTTAACGGGACAGGGGTCAGGAAACACCATATATTTT | CASSLTGQGSGNTIYF | TRBD1 | few | TRBJ1-3 | TRBV7-3
TGTGCCAGCAGCCCCGGGTGGTCGGGACACGGAACATATGGCTACACCTTC | CASSPGWSGHGTYGYTF | NA | few | TRBJ1-2 | TRBV7-8
TGTGCCATCTACAGACCCTACGAGCAGTACTTC | CAIYRPYEQYF | NA | many | TRBJ2-7 | TRBV2
TGCGCCAGCAGCTTGGGGACAATATCCTACGAGCAGTACTTC | CASSLGTISYEQYF | NA | NA | TRBJ2-7 | TRBV5-1
TGTGCCAGCAGCCTCCTGAGTGTGACAGCGACGAACACTGAAGCTTTCTTT | CASSLLSVTATNTEAFF | NA | many | TRBJ1-1 | TRBV27
TGTGCCACCAGTGGCCAATCCGCAGGGCAGCAAGAGACCCAGTACTTC | CATSGQSAGQQETQYF | NA | many | TRBJ2-5 | TRBV24-1
TGCGCCAGCAGCCTCTCACAGGGGAGCACAGATACGCAGTATTTT | CASSLSQGSTDTQYF | TRBD1 | NA | TRBJ2-3 | TRBV4-1
TGCAGCGTCCCCTGGGGCGGGGGGGCGTACAATGAGCAGTTCTTC | CSVPWGGGAYNEQFF | TRBD2 | many | TRBJ2-1 | TRBV29-1
TGTGCCAGCAGCTTTGCCCGGACAGCCGAAGCTTTCTTT | CASSFARTAEAFF | NA | few | TRBJ1-1 | TRBV5-6
TGTGCCAGCTCCTCGCAGGTGGGGGGGTTAGGCTACGAGCAGTACTTC | CASSSQVGGLGYEQYF | TRBD2 | few | TRBJ2-7 | TRBV27
TGTGCCAGCAGCGTAGTTGGCGGGGGGGCCAAAGATACGCAGTATTTT | CASSVVGGGAKDTQYF | TRBD2 | NA | TRBJ2-3 | TRBV9